The rows below give T cell receptor beta chains drawn from one sample of a study of ipilimumab plus nivolumab after autologous stem cell transplantation. Using immunoSEQ multiplex PCR, the repertoire was profiled, and TCRdb retains in-frame clones only, with some absent. This table has 10,000 to 15,000 clones, roughly 73% appearing once. Sequencing was performed on PBMCs, taken in a trial of ipilimumab plus nivolumab as post-transplant consolidation. These receptors came from a male donor with diffuse large B-cell lymphoma. Both conserved end residues are part of each CDR3. The D gene is left open where the match is weak. Size is omitted from some rows. Given values are once, few, many or a class for expanded clones.

cdr3_aa cdr3_nt j_call d_call clone_size v_call
CSVPGSGGGYTF TGCAGCGTTCCGGGGAGTGGTGGTGGCTACACCTTC TRBJ1-2 . . TRBV29-1
CSVDVRRQGAEAFF TGCAGCGTTGACGTACGGCGACAGGGGGCTGAAGCTTTCTTT TRBJ1-1 TRBD1 . TRBV29-1
CASSDRLGWDTEAFF TGTGCCAGCAGCGACCGACTCGGGTGGGACACTGAAGCTTTCTTT TRBJ1-1 . few TRBV9
CASSSAGGYYEQYF TGTGCCAGCAGCTCTGCAGGGGGCTACTACGAGCAGTACTTC TRBJ2-7 TRBD1 . TRBV11-2
CASSHGRIYGYTF TGCGCCAGCAGCCACGGGCGGATCTATGGCTACACCTTC TRBJ1-2 . . TRBV10-2
CASSRTGAGYGYTF TGTGCCAGCAGTCGGACAGGGGCTGGCTATGGCTACACCTTC TRBJ1-2 TRBD1 . TRBV6-8
CASSQDGGGDYGYTF TGCGCCAGCAGCCAAGATGGAGGGGGCGACTATGGCTACACCTTC TRBJ1-2 TRBD1 . TRBV4-3
CASSLGHLSGNTIYF TGTGCCAGCAGCTTAGGGCACCTCTCTGGAAACACCATATATTTT TRBJ1-3 . . TRBV7-5
CASSYTDPNYGYTF TGTGCCAGCAGTTATACAGATCCTAACTATGGCTACACCTTC TRBJ1-2 . few TRBV6-5
CASSYFLAGGSNEQFF TGTGCCAGCAGTTACTTTTTAGCGGGAGGTTCGAATGAGCAGTTCTTC TRBJ2-1 TRBD2 . TRBV6-5
CASRDRDEQFF TGTGCCAGCAGAGATCGGGACGAGCAGTTCTTC TRBJ2-1 . few TRBV6-6
CASSYSIPGGGTEAFF TGTGCCAGCAGTTACTCGATACCAGGGGGAGGCACTGAAGCTTTCTTT TRBJ1-1 TRBD1 . TRBV6-5
CASSEVGSQETQYF TGTGCCAGCAGTGAGGTTGGCTCGCAAGAGACCCAGTACTTC TRBJ2-5 . . TRBV2
CASTPSGVTEAFF TGTGCCAGTACCCCTTCAGGGGTCACTGAAGCTTTCTTT TRBJ1-1 . once TRBV19
CASSPGTSGWSSYNEQFF TGCGCCAGCAGCCCGGGGACTAGCGGGTGGAGCTCCTACAATGAGCAGTTCTTC TRBJ2-1 TRBD2 . TRBV5-1
CASSPVGQENQPQHF TGTGCCAGCAGTCCCGTTGGACAGGAGAATCAGCCCCAGCATTTT TRBJ1-5 TRBD1 . TRBV7-2
CASSLDGTSGFFNEQFF TGCGCCAGCAGCTTGGATGGGACTAGCGGGTTTTTCAATGAGCAGTTCTTC TRBJ2-1 TRBD2 . TRBV5-1
CASSLQRNTEAFF TGTGCCAGCTCCCTCCAGCGAAACACTGAAGCTTTCTTT TRBJ1-1 . . TRBV18
CASSPGGLGHRGYTF TGTGCCAGTAGTCCAGGGGGGCTTGGCCATCGTGGCTACACCTTC TRBJ1-2 TRBD1 once TRBV19
CARSLGDGNRTSGRAGVNEQYF TGTGCCAGAAGCTTGGGGGACGGCAACAGGACTAGCGGGAGGGCCGGGGTAAACGAGCAGTACTTC TRBJ2-7 TRBD2 . TRBV5-3
CTTTGQGRGRTYGYTF TGCACCACCACAGGACAGGGACGGGGTCGCACCTATGGCTACACCTTC TRBJ1-2 . . TRBV1